Presented here are 5 T cell receptor beta chains from one specimen sequenced in a study of blood T cells in healthy people across ages. Through a sample-barcoded 5' primer and a J-beta primer mix, a second PCR was run for roughly 7 to 11 cycles. TCRdb ran MiXCR on the 5' RACE reads and lists one entry per CDR3 protein. The sample includes around 1.1 million distinct CDR3 sequences, 35% to 40% of them seen just once. Sequences were obtained from blood. These receptors were obtained from a man younger than 35 in good health.

This chain uses TRBV2 with TRBJ1-2; D uncertain. V was clipped by 6 bases and J by 0 bases, with 8 bases between them. Germline assignment: CDR1 SNHLY and CDR2 FYNNEI. This CDR3 has 13 amino acids. The DNA for the CDR3 is TGTGCCAGCAGGTCGGATCCTAACTATGGCTACACCTTC. Translated, it gives CASRSDPNYGYTF.

The chain couples TRBV7-2 to TRBJ1-2; tentative D call: TRBD1 (5 bases). CDR1 and CDR2 (germline): SGHTA, FQGNSA. The CDR3 totals 14 residues. Trimming removed 5 bases at V and 3 bases at J, with 13 bases between. The CDR3 region has the DNA TGTGCCAGCAGCGCGCAGACAGAGGACTATGGCTACACCTTC. Its translation is CASSAQTEDYGYTF.

V and J are TRBV7-2 and TRBJ1-2; a possible D gene is TRBD1 (5 bases). V shed 1 base and J shed 0 bases, with 9 bases lying between them. The germline CDR1 and CDR2 sequences are SGHTA and FQGNSA. The CDR3 runs 15 residues. The CDR3 sequence is CASSLVRGANYGYTF. In DNA, the CDR3 is TGTGCCAGCAGCTTAGTGCGGGGGGCTAACTATGGCTACACCTTC.

The rearrangement links TRBV5-1 to TRBJ2-1; 7 bases are shared with TRBD1. Losses at the gene ends were 0 bases for V and 7 bases for J; bases not matched to a gene: 10. The CDR3 contains 16 residues. Germline CDR1 and CDR2: SGHRS and YFSETQ. The CDR3 region is CASSLAYVQGSNEQFF. CDR3 nucleotides: TGCGCCAGCAGCTTGGCTTATGTACAGGGGAGTAATGAGCAGTTCTTC.

The chain couples TRBV20-1 to TRBJ2-3, with 11 bases matching TRBD2. V lost 6 bases to trimming and J lost 6 bases; unmatched junction nucleotides: 14. The CDR3 length is 16 residues. Germline V gives CDR1 DFQATT, CDR2 SNEGSKA (reference sequence). This chain's CDR3 is CSAGVTSGGVRDTQYF. The CDR3 nucleotides are TGCAGTGCAGGGGTTACTAGCGGGGGTGTCCGGGATACGCAGTATTTT.